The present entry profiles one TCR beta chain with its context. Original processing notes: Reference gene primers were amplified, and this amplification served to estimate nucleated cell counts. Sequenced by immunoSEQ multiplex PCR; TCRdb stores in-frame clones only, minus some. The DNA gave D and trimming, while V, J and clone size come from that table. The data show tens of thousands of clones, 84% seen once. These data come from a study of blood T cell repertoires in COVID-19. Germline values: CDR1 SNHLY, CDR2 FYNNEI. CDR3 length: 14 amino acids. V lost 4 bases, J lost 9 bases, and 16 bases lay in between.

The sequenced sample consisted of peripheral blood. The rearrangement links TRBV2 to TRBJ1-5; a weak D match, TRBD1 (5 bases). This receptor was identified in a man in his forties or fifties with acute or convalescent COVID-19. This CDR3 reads CASSVNTGGWPQHF. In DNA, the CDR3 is TGTGCCAGCAGTGTAAATACGGGGGGTTGGCCCCAGCATTTT. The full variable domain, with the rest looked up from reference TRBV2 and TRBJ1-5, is EPEVTQTPSHQVTQMGQEVILRCVPISNHLYFYWYRQILGQKVEFLVSFYNNEISEKSEIFDDQFSVERPDGSNFTLKIRSTKLEDSAMYFCASSVNTGGWPQHFGDGTRLSIL.